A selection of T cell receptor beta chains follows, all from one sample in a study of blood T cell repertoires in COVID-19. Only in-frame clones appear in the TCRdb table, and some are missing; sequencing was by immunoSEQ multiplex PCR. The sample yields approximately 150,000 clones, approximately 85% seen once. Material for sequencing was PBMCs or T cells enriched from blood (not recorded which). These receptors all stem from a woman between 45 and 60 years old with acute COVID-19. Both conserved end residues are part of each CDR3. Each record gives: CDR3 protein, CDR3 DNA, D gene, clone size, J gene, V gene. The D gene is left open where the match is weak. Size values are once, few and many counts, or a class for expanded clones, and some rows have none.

CASSLRQGAYEQYF TGCGCCAGCAGCCTTAGACAGGGGGCCTACGAGCAGTACTTC TRBD1 . TRBJ2-7 TRBV4-3
CASSIGTGVGETQYF TGTGCCAGTAGTATAGGGACAGGGGTCGGGGAGACCCAGTACTTC TRBD1 . TRBJ2-5 TRBV19
CASSYGTSGRAVNSYEQYF TGCGCCAGCAGCTACGGGACTAGCGGGAGAGCCGTAAACTCCTACGAGCAGTACTTC TRBD2 . TRBJ2-7 TRBV5-1
CASSATVFGGTEAFF TGTGCCAGCAGTGCCACAGTGTTCGGGGGAACTGAAGCTTTCTTT . . TRBJ1-1 TRBV2
CASISTGTGVPYF TGTGCCAGCATCTCTACCGGGACTGGGGTCCCGTACTTC . . TRBJ2-4 TRBV7-9
CATSDTGTSGRGEQFF TGTGCCACCAGTGATACCGGGACTAGCGGGAGGGGTGAGCAGTTCTTC TRBD2 . TRBJ2-1 TRBV24-1
CATSPPFRGASGYTF TGTGCCACCAGCCCCCCCTTCAGGGGGGCGTCTGGCTACACCTTC TRBD1 . TRBJ1-2 TRBV15
CSDEGGRADTQYF TGCAGCGATGAAGGCGGGAGGGCAGATACGCAGTATTTT TRBD2 . TRBJ2-3 TRBV29-1
CASSQARDTGSYEQYF TGTGCCAGCTCACAGGCCCGAGACACCGGCTCCTACGAGCAGTACTTC . . TRBJ2-7 TRBV18
CASSLGGQTFTDTQYF TGTGCCAGCAGCTTAGGAGGACAGACTTTCACAGATACGCAGTATTTT . . TRBJ2-3 TRBV11-2
CSVEVRGGGPEAFF TGCAGCGTTGAAGTGCGTGGAGGGGGCCCTGAAGCTTTCTTT TRBD1 . TRBJ1-1 TRBV29-1
CASSRGTPGFGAKNIQYF TGTGCCAGCAGCCGAGGGACACCAGGTTTCGGGGCCAAAAACATTCAGTACTTC . . TRBJ2-4 TRBV3-1/TRBV3-2
CASSATGNYEQYF TGTGCCAGCAGCGCGACAGGGAACTACGAGCAGTACTTC TRBD1 . TRBJ2-7 TRBV5-4
CASRDTRSRDSNTGELFF TGTGCCAGCAGGGACACAAGAAGCAGGGACTCCAACACCGGGGAGCTGTTTTTT . few TRBJ2-2 TRBV2
CATISGYNEQFF TGTGCCACGATTAGCGGATACAATGAGCAGTTCTTC . few TRBJ2-1 TRBV10-3
CASSFRQGRTDTQYF TGTGCCAGCAGCTTCCGACAGGGGAGAACAGATACGCAGTATTTT TRBD1 . TRBJ2-3 TRBV7-2
CASSYGDSSNEKLFF TGTGCCAGCAGTTACGGCGACAGCTCTAATGAAAAACTGTTTTTT . many TRBJ1-4 TRBV6-6
CASSQDPADSPLHF TGCGCCAGCAGCCAAGATCCGGCGGATTCACCCCTCCACTTT . . TRBJ1-6 TRBV4-1
CASRTNGYGYTF TGTGCCAGCAGAACCAACGGCTATGGCTACACCTTC . . TRBJ1-2 TRBV9
CASSYRDRQPQHF TGTGCCAGCAGCTACCGGGACAGGCAGCCCCAGCATTTT TRBD1 few TRBJ1-5 TRBV7-2
CATSRDRGSEKLFF TGTGCCACCAGCAGAGATCGGGGGTCTGAAAAACTGTTTTTT . . TRBJ1-4 TRBV15
CASSYERISTDTQYF TGTGCCAGCAGTTACGAGCGGATTAGCACAGATACGCAGTATTTT . . TRBJ2-3 TRBV6-2/TRBV6-3
CASSPRQGTDTQYF TGTGCCAGCAGCCCGAGACAGGGAACAGATACGCAGTATTTT TRBD1 . TRBJ2-3 TRBV5-4
CASSDSTGYRGNYGYTF TGTGCCAGCAGCGATTCCACCGGCTACAGGGGGAACTATGGCTACACCTTC TRBD1 . TRBJ1-2 TRBV9
CASSIPGLAGSGANVLTF TGTGCCAGTAGTATCCCGGGACTAGCGGGATCTGGGGCCAACGTCCTGACTTTC TRBD2 . TRBJ2-6 TRBV19
CASRDSSGTEEQYF TGTGCCAGCCGCGACTCTAGCGGGACGGAAGAGCAGTACTTC TRBD2 . TRBJ2-7 TRBV28
CASSSRDRGRYGYTF TGTGCCAGCAGTTCCAGGGACAGGGGTCGCTATGGCTACACCTTC TRBD1 . TRBJ1-2 TRBV27
CASSQSGLAKNIQYF TGTGCCAGCAGCCAAAGTGGGCTAGCCAAAAACATTCAGTACTTC . . TRBJ2-4 TRBV2
CSIRLPLSGRAPGELFF TGCAGCATCCGGCTCCCCTTGAGCGGGAGGGCCCCCGGGGAGCTGTTTTTT TRBD2 . TRBJ2-2 TRBV29-1
CASSLEDSGGETQYF TGCGCCAGCAGCTTGGAAGATTCGGGGGGAGAGACCCAGTACTTC TRBD2 . TRBJ2-5 TRBV5-1
CASSYSKSTGRFTGELFF TGTGCCAGCAGTTACTCGAAATCGACGGGGAGGTTCACCGGGGAGCTGTTTTTT . . TRBJ2-2 TRBV6-2/TRBV6-3
CASSPPGQGTGELFF TGTGCCAGCAGCCCCCCTGGACAGGGTACCGGGGAGCTGTTTTTT TRBD1 . TRBJ2-2 TRBV7-7
CASSRSGTKNTGELFF TGTGCCAGCTCCCGATCCGGGACTAAAAACACCGGGGAGCTGTTTTTT TRBD2 . TRBJ2-2 TRBV2
CASSSTANTGELFF TGTGCCAGCAGCTCGACAGCTAACACCGGGGAGCTGTTTTTT . . TRBJ2-2 TRBV7-2
CSVVRETEAFF TGCAGCGTTGTACGGGAGACTGAAGCTTTCTTT . . TRBJ1-1 TRBV29-1
CASSLGQGASGYTF TGTGCCAGCAGTTTGGGACAGGGGGCTTCTGGCTACACCTTC TRBD1 . TRBJ1-2 TRBV27
CASSLVPGGLADTQYF TGTGCCAGCAGCTTAGTGCCAGGGGGCTTAGCAGATACGCAGTATTTT TRBD1 . TRBJ2-3 TRBV11-2
CASSVTGLRNEQFF TGTGCCAGCAGCGTAACGGGACTCCGCAATGAGCAGTTCTTC . few TRBJ2-1 TRBV9
CASSRASTDTQYF TGTGCCAGCAGCCGGGCTAGCACAGATACGCAGTATTTT . . TRBJ2-3 TRBV3-1/TRBV3-2
CSGDSGGVGYGYTF TGCAGCGGTGACTCGGGAGGGGTTGGCTATGGCTACACCTTC . . TRBJ1-2 TRBV29-1
CASSLEFGQGSGNTIYF TGTGCCAGCTCACTGGAATTTGGACAGGGCTCTGGAAACACCATATATTTT TRBD1 . TRBJ1-3 TRBV18
CASSQGDSSYNEQFF TGTGCCAGCAGCCAAGGGGACAGTTCCTACAATGAGCAGTTCTTC TRBD1 . TRBJ2-1 TRBV3-1/TRBV3-2
CASSLVPGLYEQYF TGTGCCAGCAGCTTAGTCCCTGGGCTATACGAGCAGTACTTC . . TRBJ2-7 TRBV7-9
CASSPGTGGYRETQYF TGTGCCAGCAGCCCCGGGACAGGGGGCTATCGGGAGACCCAGTACTTC TRBD1 . TRBJ2-5 TRBV5-8
CATSDPTGGQYF TGTGCCACCAGTGATCCGACAGGAGGTCAGTATTTT . . TRBJ2-3 TRBV24-1
CASSLAVWGDEQYF TGCGCCAGCAGCTTGGCGGTTTGGGGGGACGAGCAGTACTTC . . TRBJ2-7 TRBV5-1
CASSSGTGRNIQYF TGTGCCAGCAGCTCCGGGACAGGGAGAAACATTCAGTACTTC TRBD1 . TRBJ2-4 TRBV11-2
CAISETGDQPQHF TGTGCCATCAGTGAGACAGGCGATCAGCCCCAGCATTTT . . TRBJ1-5 TRBV10-3
CAIKDSRNYGYTF TGTGCCATAAAGGACAGCCGCAACTATGGCTACACCTTC . . TRBJ1-2 TRBV6-5
CASSPGDISGNTIYF TGTGCCAGCAGCCCCGGAGATATCTCTGGAAACACCATATATTTT . . TRBJ1-3 TRBV7-8
CAWGSDTQYF TGTGCCTGGGGTTCGGATACGCAGTATTTT . once TRBJ2-3 TRBV30
CASSPGTSGSNEQFF TGTGCCAGCAGCCCCGGGACTAGCGGGAGCAATGAGCAGTTCTTC TRBD2 . TRBJ2-1 TRBV27
CASSLGAGGSSPLHF TGTGCCAGCAGCTTAGGAGCAGGTGGCAGTTCACCCCTCCACTTT . . TRBJ1-6 TRBV7-2
CSVVSVFYEQFF TGCAGCGTTGTGTCGGTGTTTTATGAGCAGTTCTTC . . TRBJ2-1 TRBV29-1
CASSPGTGGRYGYTF TGTGCCAGCAGCCCCGGGACAGGGGGCCGGTATGGCTACACCTTC TRBD1 . TRBJ1-2 TRBV5-4